This T cell receptor (beta chain) comes out of a study of technical replicates of blood from several donors. Assay used: immunoSEQ multiplex PCR; TCRdb lists only in-frame clones, some missing. Of approximately 66,000 clones listed, around 89% are singletons. CDR1 and CDR2 from the germline V gene are ENHRY and SYGVKD. V lost 6 bases, J lost 2 bases, and 3 bases stayed unmatched. This CDR3 contains 14 residues. This chain links TRBV10-3 with TRBJ2-7, with TRBD2 identical over 11 bases. The sample taken for sequencing was PBMCs. The source of this sequence is a human donor in good health. Some clones in this sample may be carry-over from other donors' samples. Here the CDR3 reads CAISTSGGTYEQYF. The CDR3 bases are TGTGCCATCAGCACTAGCGGGGGAACCTACGAGCAGTACTTC.